A single sample gave rise to the 14 T cell receptor beta chains below, sequenced in a study of blood T cell repertoires in COVID-19. TCRdb's table, derived via immunoSEQ multiplex PCR, lists solely in-frame clones and lacks some. The data hold 370,000 or so clones, with more than 70% observed a single time. Sequenced input: PBMCs or T cells enriched from blood (not recorded which). Receptor source: a young man who had recovered from COVID-19.

The chain is built from TRBV7-2 and TRBJ2-7, with TRBD1 matching over 7 bases. J was trimmed by 7 bases and V by 6 bases; bases with no gene match: 3. This CDR3 has 11 amino acids. Germline assignment: CDR1 SGHTA and CDR2 FQGNSA. CDR3 coding DNA: TGTGCCAGCAGATCGGACAGGGAGCAGTACTTC. It translates to CASRSDREQYF.

The rearrangement joins TRBV7-8 to TRBJ2-2; D ambiguous. The CDR3 consists of 14 residues. Germline V gene sequence: CDR1 SGHVS, CDR2 FQNEAQ. Trimming took 4 bases from V and 1 from J, leaving 7 bases between them. CDR3: CASSSSENTGELFF. DNA of the CDR3: TGTGCCAGCAGCTCCAGCGAGAACACCGGGGAGCTGTTTTTT.

The V and J genes are TRBV11-1 and TRBJ1-2; D not certain. The ends were cut back, 1 base at V and 4 bases at J, with 7 bases in the middle. The CDR3 has 13 amino acids. Germline loops: CDR1 SGHAT, CDR2 FQDESV (reference sequence). The CDR3 bases are TGTGCCAGCAGCTTAGGAGACACCTATGGCTACACCTTC. Translation gives CASSLGDTYGYTF.

The chain has TRBV19 and TRBJ2-2, with 8 bases aligning to TRBD2. Germline V gene data show CDR1 as LNHDA and CDR2 as SQIVND (reference sequence). Germline trimming cut 5 bases from V and 6 bases from J; bases unmatched to any gene: 8. The CDR3 consists of 15 residues. The CDR3 region is CASSEGTRSPGELFF. The CDR3 DNA follows: TGTGCCAGTAGTGAGGGGACTAGATCCCCCGGGGAGCTGTTTTTT. The whole variable domain, remainder taken from reference TRBV19 and TRBJ2-2, is DGGITQSPKYLFRKEGQNVTLSCEQNLNHDAMYWYRQDPGQGLRLIYYSQIVNDFQKGDIAEGYSVSREKKESFPLTVTSAQKNPTAFYLCASSEGTRSPGELFFGEGSRLTVL.

Details on this clone: Germline is not matched at one junction end, which may reflect a read error. The chain carries TRBV2 and TRBJ2-2; 10 bases agree with TRBD2. The germline CDR1 and CDR2 sequences are SNHLY and FYNNEI. The CDR3 is 14 residues long. The CDR3 sequence: CACRLAGNTGELFF. The CDR3 nucleotides read TGTGCCTGCAGACTAGCGGGGAACACCGGGGAGCTGTTTTTT.

CDR3 coding DNA: TGTGCCAGCAGCTTAGCGGGGCTAGCGGGGATTCTACCGAGAAGCACAGATACGCAGTATTTT. It encodes CASSLAGLAGILPRSTDTQYF. The V and J genes are TRBV7-2 and TRBJ2-3; 9 bases map to TRBD2. The CDR3 loop spans 21 amino acids. V was pared by 0 bases and J by 0 bases, with 16 bases of the junction left unmatched. Germline lookup yields CDR1 SGHTA and CDR2 FQGNSA. Full variable domain (remainder filled in from reference TRBV7-2 and TRBJ2-3): GAGVSQSPSNKVTEKGKDVELRCDPISGHTALYWYRQSLGQGLEFLIYFQGNSAPDKSGLPSDRFSAERTGGSVSTLTIQRTQQEDSAVYLCASSLAGLAGILPRSTDTQYFGPGTRLTVL.

The chain carries TRBV5-6 and TRBJ1-2, with 9 bases that match TRBD1. The CDR3 has 14 residues. Germline-derived CDR1 and CDR2 are SGHDT and YYEEEE. V dropped 4 bases and J dropped 5; count of bases not matched to a gene: 6. CDR3 bases: TGTGCCAGCAGCCACCCACAGGGGGCATATGGCTACACCTTC. Its protein product is CASSHPQGAYGYTF.

V is TRBV19 and J is TRBJ1-1; maybe TRBD1 (6 bases). The germline gives CDR1 LNHDA, CDR2 SQIVND (reference sequence). The V gene lost 8 bases and the J gene lost 7 bases, with 23 bases spanning the gap. This CDR3 comprises 15 residues. The CDR3 nucleotides read TGTGCCAGTGGGATACGTCCCGCGCTAGGGGGTGAAGCTTTCTTT. Translated: CASGIRPALGGEAFF.

This clone was counted once. The gene calls are TRBV18 and TRBJ1-2; possible D gene TRBD1, 5 bases. Per germline, CDR1 KGHSH and CDR2 LQKENI. CDR3 length equals 15 residues. With 6 bases removed from V and 8 bases from J, the gap between germline ends came to 22 bases. The CDR3 loop is CASSRETQELYGYTF. DNA for the CDR3: TGTGCCAGCTCCCGGGAGACACAGGAGCTCTACGGCTACACCTTC.

This chain links TRBV2 with TRBJ1-2; unclear D gene. The CDR3 spans 14 residues. Germline lookup yields CDR1 SNHLY and CDR2 FYNNEI. Between the trimmed V and J ends, which lost 3 bases and 0 bases, there was a span of 8 bases. As DNA, the CDR3 is TGTGCCAGCAGTGATTATGGAGCTAACTATGGCTACACCTTC. Translation gives CASSDYGANYGYTF. The whole variable domain, filled in from reference TRBV2 and TRBJ1-2, reads EPEVTQTPSHQVTQMGQEVILRCVPISNHLYFYWYRQILGQKVEFLVSFYNNEISEKSEIFDDQFSVERPDGSNFTLKIRSTKLEDSAMYFCASSDYGANYGYTFGSGTRLTVV.

The chain carries TRBV7-3 and TRBJ2-2; no definite D call. Germline V gene lookup returns CDR1 SGHTA and CDR2 FQGTGA. The germline V and J ends were trimmed by 4 bases and 6 bases, with 15 bases remaining between them. This CDR3 region has 15 residues. Written as DNA, the CDR3 is TGTGCCAGCAGCTCGTATAGTGAATCGGCCGGGGAGCTGTTTTTT. Protein: CASSSYSESAGELFF.

This chain joins TRBV6-4 and TRBJ2-3; D not certain. Germline values: CDR1 MRHNA, CDR2 SNTAGT. V dropped 3 bases and J dropped 0 bases, with 13 bases sitting between them. The CDR3 contains 16 residues. In DNA, the CDR3 is TGTGCCAGCAGTGAGAGGTTTGCGACTAGCACAGATACGCAGTATTTT. Encoded protein: CASSERFATSTDTQYF.

The chain has TRBV7-3 and TRBJ1-6; D is uncertain. Trimming took off 5 bases at V and 8 bases at J, with 10 bases between the two ends. The germline V gene encodes CDR1 SGHTA and CDR2 FQGTGA. The CDR3 is made up of 13 amino acids. The CDR3 bases are TGTGCCAGCAGCAGAATTAGAGATTCACCCCTCCACTTT. This translates into CASSRIRDSPLHF.

V usage is TRBV7-8 and J usage is TRBJ2-4, with 7 bases identical to TRBD1. Germline V lookup: CDR1 SGHVS, CDR2 FQNEAQ. J was trimmed by 9 bases and V by 1 base; bases with no gene match: 12. The CDR3 runs 16 residues. The CDR3 protein is CASSLVKVTGDSIQYF. The CDR3 nucleotides are TGTGCCAGCAGCTTAGTAAAAGTTACAGGGGACAGCATTCAGTACTTC.